This T cell receptor (beta chain) derives from a study of T cells in Graves' hyperthyroidism and ophthalmopathy (dated by TCRdb to the late 2010s). Concerning the study at large: Peripheral blood samples were taken at the time of initial diagnosis, prior to any treatment. A discovery cohort of about 95 patients, approximately 45 with Graves' ophthalmopathy and about 60 with stable Graves' hyperthyroidism, was used to find distinguishing TCR V-J signatures. Prospective prediction of ophthalmopathy was tested in an independent validation cohort consisting of 18 hyperthyroidism patients and 15 to 17 patients who later progressed to ophthalmopathy. For training and testing, the roughly 97 patients in the discovery cohort were randomly divided in a 7:3 ratio. In addition, the study compared T-cell repertoires in thyroid tissue and in blood from six Graves' hyperthyroidism patients. Once sampling was done, hyperthyroidism patients were given methimazole at a starting dose of 30 mg daily, whereas ophthalmopathy patients were given high-dose intravenous methylprednisolone. The paper describes TCR Vbeta CDR3 sequencing of 135 peripheral blood samples, made up of about 41 ophthalmopathy patients, around 73 hyperthyroidism patients and some 17 progressor patients. What the work shows at the level of the full study, not this receptor alone: A model built on a 13 V-J signature distinguished ophthalmopathy from stable hyperthyroidism, reaching around 90% sensitivity and about 81% specificity in cross-validation and 80%/75% in testing. During validation, the model predicted progression to ophthalmopathy a median of about 5.9 months ahead of onset, with more than 55% sensitivity and 72% to 80% specificity. Most expanded thyroid clonotypes (frequency above 0.001) were also found in blood, which suggests that blood repertoires may mirror thyroid immune responses. Sample size was not statistically predetermined, and investigators were not blinded to group allocation.

As for this clonotype: Its antigen is currently not known. No per-base quality is available; no much larger clone lies one base away.

Hyperthyroidism patients were newly diagnosed, had a disease duration of under 2 months, and were aged 18 to 65 years. Exclusion was applied to patients with uncontrolled infections, other autoimmune diseases, pregnancy or lactation. Diagnoses were established on the basis of clinical symptoms, serum thyroxine and TRAb, thyroid ultrasound, and orbital computed tomography. Blood from progressor patients was collected at the time of first diagnosis with hyperthyroidism, before any ophthalmopathy symptoms had appeared. PBMCs were isolated from about 10 ml of fresh peripheral blood by Ficoll-Paque density gradient centrifugation. Progressor patients were first diagnosed with Graves' hyperthyroidism and then developed ophthalmopathy during follow-up. Trizol reagent was used to extract total RNA, and RNA quality was then checked on an Agilent 2100 Bioanalyzer. The TCR beta CDR3 regions were amplified from the RNA transcripts. The first round of RT-PCR for the TCR CDR3 was performed with the HTBI primer set and the Qiagen OneStep RT-PCR kit. The libraries were constructed in a second round of multiplex PCR and then size-selected and purified. Sequencing of the libraries was done on an Illumina HiSeq2000 using paired-end 100 bp reads. Regarding the original processing steps: SOAPnuke was used to process the raw data, throwing out any read that contained adapters or uncalled bases, had a mean Phred below 15, or lacked an exact constant-primer or identifier match. High-quality paired reads were merged using COPE v1.2.5, and each unique nucleotide sequence was defined as a clonotype. MiTCR v1.1 was used to align clonotypes to the IMGT TRBV, TRBD and TRBJ reference segments. The analysis included only V-J combinations with a frequency above 0.0001, which together covered 99% to 99.2% of the repertoires. A TCS score was defined as the ratio between F50 (clonal expansion) and ExV (chaos), using BLOSUM62-based TCRdist between CDR3 peptides within each V-J. Welch's t-statistics and random forest reduced several hundred V-J features to 13, which were used in a naive Bayes classifier (R e1071). TCRdb passed the public sequencing reads through fastp at Q25 and MiXCR, retaining productive beta sequences. For every CDR3 protein sequence, its rows merge into one entry that carries the most common genes and DNA. For this entry, the V and J calls and clone size follow TCRdb and not the study's own pipeline. Recorded for this sample are 270,000 or so distinct CDR3 sequences; 20% to 25% of them occurred a single time. The ten largest clones capture about 30% of the sample.

CDR1 and CDR2, per the germline V gene (reference sequence), are LNHNV and YYDKDF. Relative to germline, V is 2 bases shorter and J is 5 bases shorter, with 18 bases between their ends. The CDR3 has 16 amino acids, counting the end cysteine and phenylalanine. Here the CDR3 DNA is all that survives: 48 bases in frame from base 1. The TCR originated in a man aged 40-55 years with Graves' hyperthyroidism that later progressed to Graves' ophthalmopathy. The chain employs TRBV15 and TRBJ2-5; a weak D assignment points to TRBD1 (6 bases agree). Sequencing was done on a sample of blood. The nucleotide sequence reads TGTGCCACCAGCAGATCCGGGACATTTTCGGGGGAGACCCAGTACTTC. Its amino acids are CATSRSGTFSGETQYF.